This TCR beta chain was identified during a study of blood T cells in healthy people across ages. Findings and caveats of the study: In these data, TCR beta diversity tracked strongly with naive T cell percentage. While age rose, TCR beta diversity per million T cells dropped in a roughly linear way.

Extraction yielded at least 5.5 micrograms of total RNA per sample. Per germline, CDR1 SQVTM and CDR2 ANQGSEA. The V end lost 4 bases, the J end lost 8 bases, and 33 bases lay between the germline ends. This CDR3 contains 19 residues. Of note for this clonotype: Its matching antigen is unknown.

A J-beta primer mix and a sample-barcoded 5' primer were used in a second PCR of about 7 to 12 cycles. Each cDNA molecule, via a template-switch adaptor with 12 random nucleotides, was tagged. TCRdb reprocessed the 5' RACE reads with MiXCR, giving one entry per CDR3 protein. The sample holds about 1.4 million distinct CDR3 sequences, 59% seen once. Source material: blood. This TCR was sampled from a man in his late teens or twenties in good health. The chain links TRBV29-1 to TRBJ2-1; TRBD2 might be the D (7 bases). The DNA of the CDR3 is TGCAGCGTTGGGCATCGGCGGGAGTACGGGCACAACGGGGGCGATGAGCAGTTCTTC. Residues: CSVGHRREYGHNGGDEQFF.